The next 21 T cell receptor beta chains were all read from a single sample in a study of blood T cell repertoires in COVID-19. Repertoires were generated with immunoSEQ multiplex PCR, while TCRdb's copy carries only in-frame clones and drops some. Of about 130,000 clones in the sample, around 81% are singletons; the top ten hold 3.5% to 4.5%. Sequenced: peripheral blood. These receptors were taken from a woman aged 45 to 65 with acute or convalescent COVID-19.

The chain couples TRBV7-6 to TRBJ1-5, with D perhaps matching TRBD1 (5 bases). The ends were cut back, 2 bases at V and 3 bases at J, with 11 bases in the middle. The CDR3 has 15 amino acids. Per the germline V gene, CDR1 is SGHVS and CDR2 is FNYEAQ. CDR3 sequence reads: CASSLSSQVNQPQHF. CDR3 sequence (DNA): TGTGCCAGCAGCTTATCTTCACAGGTCAATCAGCCCCAGCATTTT.

This sequence joins TRBV25-1 and TRBJ2-1; 8 bases map to TRBD1. From germline, CDR1 is MGHDK and CDR2 SYGVNS. CDR3 size: 13 residues. After removal of 4 bases from V and 6 bases from J, the junction contained 2 bases not matched to a gene. The CDR3 loop reads CASSGQGSNEQFF. The CDR3 region has the DNA TGTGCCAGCAGTGGACAGGGGTCCAATGAGCAGTTCTTC.

The chain has TRBV7-2 and TRBJ1-2; the match to TRBD1 covers 8 bases. The V segment lost 4 bases and the J segment 4 bases; nucleotides outside the gene matches: 5. CDR1 is SGHTA, CDR2 FQGNSA, per germline. The CDR3 runs to 14 residues. The CDR3 region is CASSSRDRGYGYTF. Written as DNA, the CDR3 is TGTGCCAGCAGCTCCCGCGACAGGGGCTATGGCTACACCTTC.

The chain couples TRBV28 to TRBJ1-2; the match to TRBD1 covers 12 bases. The length of the CDR3 is 13 residues. Looked up from germline, CDR1 is MDHEN and CDR2 is SYDVKM. With V trimmed by 8 bases and J by 8 bases, 6 bases remained unmatched. CDR3 coding DNA: TGTGCCAGCGGGGACAGGGGGCGCGGGGGCTACACCTTC. This translates into CASGDRGRGGYTF.

This clone was observed a few times. V gene TRBV28 combines with J gene TRBJ2-5, with 7 bases that match TRBD1. The V segment lost 5 bases and the J segment 3 bases; nucleotides outside the gene matches: 9. Germline CDR1 and CDR2: MDHEN and SYDVKM. This CDR3 spans 15 amino acids. Written as DNA, the CDR3 is TGTGCCAGCAGTGGACCCGGGACAGCCGAAGAGACCCAGTACTTC. Protein product: CASSGPGTAEETQYF.

Only a few counts were recorded for this clone. The V and J genes are TRBV19 and TRBJ1-4; 8 nucleotides match TRBD1. CDR3 length: 15 amino acids. V shed 4 bases and J 7 bases; nucleotides not matched to a gene: 8. Germline CDR1 and CDR2: LNHDA and SQIVND (reference sequence). CDR3 sequence (DNA): TGTGCCAGTAGTAGCAACAGGGGGAACTCTGAAAAACTGTTTTTT. Its translation: CASSSNRGNSEKLFF.

The chain uses TRBV19 and TRBJ1-2; D remains unclear. CDR3 length: 14 residues. Germline loops: CDR1 LNHDA, CDR2 SQIVND (reference sequence). The V end lost 5 bases, the J end lost 8 bases, and 18 bases lay between the germline ends. The CDR3 reads CASSSQTGPGGYTF. CDR3 DNA sequence: TGTGCCAGTAGTTCTCAGACGGGTCCGGGGGGCTACACCTTC.

This chain connects TRBV5-6 to TRBJ2-3; D might be TRBD2 (7 bases). Trimming pared 2 bases from V and 5 bases from J, leaving 15 bases between. Per germline, CDR1 SGHDT and CDR2 YYEEEE. The CDR3 extends over 15 amino acids. The CDR3 loop is CASSFRGGAGDTQYF. CDR3 coding DNA: TGTGCCAGCAGCTTTCGAGGGGGGGCCGGAGATACGCAGTATTTT.

The chain couples TRBV7-9 to TRBJ2-3; 10 nucleotides line up with TRBD2. The V gene's germline CDR1 is SEHNR and CDR2 FQNEAQ (reference sequence). The ends lost 3 bases at V and 1 base at J; junction bases unmatched: 4. The CDR3 is 16 amino acids. CDR3 coding DNA: TGTGCCAGCAGCTTCCCGCTAGCGGGAGGCACAGATACGCAGTATTTT. Residues: CASSFPLAGGTDTQYF.

In this sample, this clone turned up a few times. The chain joins TRBV7-9 to TRBJ1-2; 8 bases fit TRBD1. The CDR3 loop spans 13 amino acids. CDR1 and CDR2 from the germline V gene are SEHNR and FQNEAQ (reference sequence). J was trimmed by 4 bases and V by 5 bases; bases with no gene match: 3. The CDR3 protein is CASSKDRGYGYTF. The DNA for the CDR3 is TGTGCCAGCAGCAAAGACAGGGGCTATGGCTACACCTTC.

The rearrangement joins TRBV3-1 (or the pseudogene TRBV3-2) to TRBJ2-7, with TRBD2 matching 8 bases. There are 14 residues in the CDR3. CDR1 is LGHDT, CDR2 YNNKEL, per germline (reference sequence). With 2 bases clipped from V and 3 bases from J, the junction kept 3 bases outside the gene matches. The CDR3 nucleotides are TGTGCCAGCAGCCAAAACGGGGGGGACTACGAGCAGTACTTC. Its translation: CASSQNGGDYEQYF.

The table lists this clone with a count of one. This rearrangement joins TRBV15 to TRBJ2-2; possibly TRBD2 for D (5 bases). V was cut by 1 base and J by 2 bases, with 11 bases left in between. In germline, CDR1 is LNHNV, CDR2 YYDKDF (reference sequence). The CDR3 is 16 residues long. The CDR3 loop reads CATSRGGRANTGELFF. CDR3 nucleotides: TGTGCCACCAGCAGAGGTGGGCGGGCTAACACCGGGGAGCTGTTTTTT.

The gene calls are TRBV6-4 and TRBJ1-2; 7 nucleotides line up with TRBD1. The CDR3 is made up of 14 amino acids. The V gene's germline CDR1 is MRHNA and CDR2 SNTAGT. Trimming at V came to 2 bases and at J to 5 bases, leaving 5 bases not matched to a gene. CDR3 nucleotides: TGTGCCAGCAGTGACCATAACAGGGGATATGGCTACACCTTC. Amino acid sequence: CASSDHNRGYGYTF.

J is TRBJ1-6 and V is TRBV6-5; tentatively, D is TRBD1 (6 bases). The V and J ends lost 5 bases and 14 bases respectively, with 13 bases between them. The CDR3 runs to 12 residues. In germline, CDR1 is MNHEY, CDR2 SVGAGI. The CDR3 sequence: CASSSFDRTLHF. In DNA form, the CDR3 reads TGTGCCAGCAGTAGTTTTGACAGGACCCTCCACTTT.

The chain uses TRBV20-1 and TRBJ1-2; 8 nucleotides line up with TRBD1. There are 16 residues in the CDR3. With V trimmed by 3 bases and J by 7 bases, 16 bases remained unmatched. The germline gives CDR1 DFQATT, CDR2 SNEGSKA (reference sequence). The CDR3 loop reads CSASHQGAQRLSGYTF. The CDR3 DNA follows: TGCAGTGCTAGTCATCAGGGGGCTCAGAGATTAAGTGGCTACACCTTC.

V is TRBV7-6 and J is TRBJ2-3; TRBD1 is a possible D gene (5 bases). V lost 5 bases and J lost 0, with 15 bases in between. The CDR3 has 16 amino acids. In germline, CDR1 is SGHVS, CDR2 FNYEAQ. The DNA for the CDR3 is TGTGCCAGCAGCCTTCAACAGGCCCTTAGCACAGATACGCAGTATTTT. Its translation: CASSLQQALSTDTQYF. The variable domain in full, with the rest retrieved from reference TRBV7-6 and TRBJ2-3, is GAGVSQSPRYKVTKRGQDVALRCDPISGHVSLYWYRQALGQGPEFLTYFNYEAQQDKSGLPNDRFSAERPEGSISTLTIQRTEQRDSAMYRCASSLQQALSTDTQYFGPGTRLTVL.

The gene calls are TRBV18 and TRBJ2-2, with D unclear. V shed 3 bases and J shed 1 base, with 12 bases lying between them. Germline V gene lookup returns CDR1 KGHSH and CDR2 LQKENI. The CDR3 is made up of 16 amino acids. The CDR3 protein is CASSPMTGGNTGELFF. The CDR3 coding sequence is TGTGCCAGCTCACCGATGACTGGCGGGAACACCGGGGAGCTGTTTTTT.

The V gene is TRBV10-1, the J gene TRBJ1-1, with TRBD1 matching 8 bases. The V gene's germline CDR1 is WNHNN and CDR2 SYGVQD (reference sequence). Trimming took 5 bases from V and 4 from J; bases not matched to a gene: 3. There are 13 residues in the CDR3. In DNA, the CDR3 is TGCGCCAGCAGTCTACAGGGGGGCACTGAAGCTTTCTTT. It codes for CASSLQGGTEAFF.

The chain joins TRBV29-1 to TRBJ2-1; TRBD2 matches at 7 bases. Germline V gives CDR1 SQVTM, CDR2 ANQGSEA. The CDR3 loop spans 14 amino acids. The J segment lost 0 bases and the V segment lost 7 bases, leaving 6 bases of the junction unmatched. CDR3 region: CSGGGLDSYNEQFF. For the CDR3, the DNA is TGCAGCGGCGGGGGACTCGACTCCTACAATGAGCAGTTCTTC.

The chain couples TRBV28 to TRBJ2-1; 7 nucleotides line up with TRBD2. V gave up 5 bases and J gave up 3 bases; unmatched junction bases: 4. The germline V gene encodes CDR1 MDHEN and CDR2 SYDVKM. The CDR3 consists of 14 residues. CDR3 in DNA: TGTGCCAGCAGTCTTAGCGGGTTCTACAATGAGCAGTTCTTC. Translated: CASSLSGFYNEQFF.

The J gene is TRBJ1-5, the V gene TRBV12-3 or TRBV12-4, with D uncertain. V shed 5 bases and J shed 5 bases, with 10 bases lying between them. The CDR3 extends over 13 amino acids. CDR3 amino acids: CASSAQSDQPQHF. The CDR3 coding sequence is TGTGCCAGCAGTGCGCAATCGGATCAGCCCCAGCATTTT.